These 29 T cell receptor beta chains were sequenced from one sample in a study of shared clonotypes between healthy human individuals. Terminally differentiated effector memory CD45RA+ cells were excluded by CCR7 positive selection of CD45RO-negative cells. Clones were read by immunoSEQ multiplex PCR, and TCRdb kept only the in-frame ones, dropping some. Of some 1,900,000 clones in the sample, roughly 94% were seen once. Sequencing was carried out using naive CD8+ T cells sorted from blood. The receptors stem from a man aged 18 to 30 in good health.

The rearrangement joins TRBV27 to TRBJ2-1; maybe TRBD2 (7 bases). This CDR3 is 11 amino acids long. Trimming took 5 bases from V and 14 from J, leaving 13 bases between them. The germline CDR1 and CDR2 sequences are MNHEY and SMNVEV (reference sequence). CDR3 sequence: CASSRGAGEFF. The CDR3 DNA follows: TGTGCCAGCAGTCGGGGGGCAGGGGAGTTCTTC.

The J gene is TRBJ1-5, the V gene TRBV7-2; D is undetermined. V was cut by 3 bases and J by 4 bases, with 7 bases left in between. The germline gives CDR1 SGHTA, CDR2 FQGNSA. This CDR3 region has 13 residues. This CDR3 reads CASSFGGNQPQHF. CDR3 bases: TGTGCCAGCAGCTTCGGAGGAAATCAGCCCCAGCATTTT.

The chain combines TRBV5-1 with TRBJ1-6, with 7 bases identical to TRBD1. The CDR3 contains 16 residues. The trim removed 4 bases at V and 10 bases at J, leaving 14 bases unmatched. The germline V gene encodes CDR1 SGHRS and CDR2 YFSETQ. CDR3 DNA sequence: TGCGCCAGCAGCCTAACCCAGACAGGGTTCCACTCACCCCTCCACTTT. As protein: CASSLTQTGFHSPLHF.

This rearrangement joins TRBV27 to TRBJ2-3, with D maybe TRBD2 (5 bases). The CDR3 has 13 amino acids. The germline gives CDR1 MNHEY, CDR2 SMNVEV (reference sequence). V was trimmed by 3 bases and J by 8 bases, leaving 12 bases between them. The CDR3 spells CASSFEGAGTQYF. The CDR3 region has the DNA TGTGCCAGCAGTTTCGAGGGAGCTGGTACGCAGTATTTT.

The chain recombines TRBV25-1 with TRBJ2-6, with D unresolved. V gave up 4 bases and J gave up 0 bases, with 13 bases separating them. This CDR3 has 17 residues. Germline V gene lookup returns CDR1 MGHDK and CDR2 SYGVNS. CDR3 coding DNA: TGTGCCAGCAGTGGGTCTCAGACAACCTCTGGGGCCAACGTCCTGACTTTC. As protein: CASSGSQTTSGANVLTF.

The CDR3 DNA reads TGTGCCAGCAGCTTAGTAGGGTGGGCTGGAAACACCATATATTTT. Translation: CASSLVGWAGNTIYF. The V call is TRBV11-2, the J call TRBJ1-3; unclear D gene. The CDR3 is 15 residues long. V lost 1 base, J lost 2 bases, and 9 bases lay in between. Germline lookup yields CDR1 SGHAT and CDR2 FQNNGV.

The V call is TRBV2, the J call TRBJ2-3; 10 bases match TRBD2. The V and J ends lost 2 bases and 0 bases, in that order; junction bases with no gene match: 11. The CDR3 runs 19 residues. Germline V gives CDR1 SNHLY, CDR2 FYNNEI. The DNA of the CDR3 is TGTGCCAGCAGTGAAAGGCTAGCGGGGGCTGTCCCGAGCACAGATACGCAGTATTTT. Amino acid sequence: CASSERLAGAVPSTDTQYF.

The V gene is TRBV28, the J gene TRBJ1-3, with a tentative D call TRBD1 (6 bases). The CDR3 consists of 15 residues. The germline CDR1 and CDR2 sequences are MDHEN and SYDVKM. Trimming left V 8 bases short and J 0 bases short, with 14 bases between. CDR3 bases: TGTGCCAGCTATAACAGGGATTACTCTGGAAACACCATATATTTT. Protein: CASYNRDYSGNTIYF. Complete variable domain (other parts from reference TRBV28 and TRBJ1-3): DVKVTQSSRYLVKRTGEKVFLECVQDMDHENMFWYRQDPGLGLRLIYFSYDVKMKEKGDIPEGYSVSREKKERFSLILESASTNQTSMYLCASYNRDYSGNTIYFGEGSWLTVV.

CDR3 coding DNA: TGTGCCAGCAGTCCATTCGGACTGCAAGAGACCCAGTACTTC. Protein product: CASSPFGLQETQYF. The chain carries TRBV28 and TRBJ2-5; D is possibly TRBD2 (5 bases). From germline, CDR1 is MDHEN and CDR2 SYDVKM. Between the trimmed V and J ends, which lost 5 bases and 2 bases, there was a span of 12 bases. The CDR3 has 14 residues.

The chain is built from TRBV13 and TRBJ1-1, with 8 bases aligning to TRBD1. Germline lookup yields CDR1 PRHDT and CDR2 FYEKMQ (reference sequence). This CDR3 is 15 amino acids long. The trim removed 0 bases at V and 5 bases at J, leaving 5 bases unmatched. In DNA, the CDR3 is TGTGCCAGCAGCTTAGGGACAGGGGTAGAGACTGAAGCTTTCTTT. This sequence encodes CASSLGTGVETEAFF.

The chain combines TRBV7-2 with TRBJ2-7; 8 positions match TRBD1. V lost 5 bases and J lost 6; bases outside the gene matches: 6. The CDR3 runs to 13 residues. CDR1 is SGHTA, CDR2 FQGNSA, per germline. Here the CDR3 DNA reads TGTGCCAGCAGCCCCAGGGGGCAGACCGAGCAGTACTTC. It translates to CASSPRGQTEQYF.

This chain joins TRBV27 and TRBJ1-2; D possibly corresponds to TRBD1 (5 bases). The CDR3 is 14 residues long. V lost 3 bases and J lost 4, with 12 bases in between. The germline gives CDR1 MNHEY, CDR2 SMNVEV (reference sequence). The DNA for the CDR3 is TGTGCCAGCAGTTTCAGCGCAGGGAGCTATGGCTACACCTTC. Translation gives CASSFSAGSYGYTF.

Points on this clone: The sample carries other DNA sequences with the same CDR3. J is TRBJ1-1 and V is TRBV5-5; D gene uncertain. The CDR3 loop spans 13 amino acids. V was cut by 0 bases and J by 1 base, with 4 bases left in between. CDR1 and CDR2 (germline): SGHKS, YYEKEE (reference sequence). The CDR3 loop is CASSLDTNTEAFF. For the CDR3, the DNA is TGTGCCAGCAGCTTGGATACGAACACTGAAGCTTTCTTT.

The chain uses TRBV27 and TRBJ2-7; TRBD2 is a possible D gene (5 bases). The germline V gene encodes CDR1 MNHEY and CDR2 SMNVEV (reference sequence). Trimming took off 1 base at V and 4 bases at J, with 14 bases between the two ends. The CDR3 is 15 amino acids. The CDR3 loop reads CASSLYRSGGYEQYF. CDR3 nucleotides: TGTGCCAGCAGTTTATATAGGAGCGGCGGGTACGAGCAGTACTTC.

This rearrangement joins TRBV11-2 to TRBJ2-7; 7 positions agree with TRBD1. Trimming took 0 bases from V and 6 from J; bases not matched to a gene: 8. The CDR3 loop spans 15 amino acids. CDR1 and CDR2 (germline): SGHAT, FQNNGV. The CDR3 sequence: CASSLERGLALEQYF. DNA of the CDR3: TGTGCCAGCAGCTTAGAAAGGGGGCTGGCGCTCGAGCAGTACTTC.

The V and J genes are TRBV7-9 and TRBJ1-5, with D tentatively TRBD1 (5 bases). The CDR3 covers 12 residues. With 5 bases removed from V and 6 bases from J, the gap between germline ends came to 8 bases. CDR1 is SEHNR, CDR2 FQNEAQ, per germline (reference sequence). CDR3 in DNA: TGTGCCAGCAGCCACGGGGGTCAGCCCCAGCATTTT. Its translation: CASSHGGQPQHF.

The V and J genes are TRBV27 and TRBJ2-2, with 7 bases matching TRBD1. The CDR3 is 19 residues long. The ends lost 4 bases at V and 1 base at J; junction bases unmatched: 15. Per the germline V gene, CDR1 is MNHEY and CDR2 is SMNVEV (reference sequence). Here the CDR3 reads CASSYLGQIVPLNTGELFF. CDR3 in DNA: TGTGCCAGCAGTTATCTGGGACAGATCGTCCCATTGAACACCGGGGAGCTGTTTTTT.

As to this clone: The same CDR3 arises from other DNA sequences in this sample as well. The rearrangement links TRBV6-5 to TRBJ1-1, with D maybe TRBD1 (5 bases). The ends were cut back, 0 bases at V and 6 bases at J, with 11 bases in the middle. The germline V gene has CDR1 MNHEY and CDR2 SVGAGI. The CDR3 is 14 amino acids. The CDR3 here is CASSYSIGAPEAFF. In nucleotides, the CDR3 is TGTGCCAGCAGTTACTCGATAGGGGCGCCTGAAGCTTTCTTT.

The chain employs TRBV5-4 and TRBJ2-5, with a tentative D call TRBD2 (6 bases). This CDR3 comprises 15 residues. CDR1 SGHNT and CDR2 YYREEE come from the germline V gene (reference sequence). The ends were cut back, 4 bases at V and 4 bases at J, with 17 bases in the middle. CDR3 sequence reads: CASSLTGTLTETQYF. The CDR3 nucleotides are TGTGCCAGCAGCCTCACCGGGACTTTAACAGAGACCCAGTACTTC.

The genes are TRBV13 and TRBJ2-7; possible D gene TRBD2, 5 bases. Trimming left V 5 bases short and J 7 bases short, with 15 bases between. This CDR3 is built from 13 residues. Germline CDR1 reads PRHDT; CDR2 reads FYEKMQ (reference sequence). CDR3 protein: CASSTGKPNEQYF. CDR3 DNA sequence: TGTGCCAGCAGCACCGGGAAACCAAATGAGCAGTACTTC.

V gene TRBV6-5 combines with J gene TRBJ2-1, with 7 bases aligning to TRBD2. With V trimmed by 2 bases and J by 2 bases, 3 bases remained unmatched. Per germline, CDR1 MNHEY and CDR2 SVGAGI. This CDR3 has 15 residues. CDR3 nucleotides: TGTGCCAGCAGTTACATCGGGGGGACCTACAATGAGCAGTTCTTC. Translation gives CASSYIGGTYNEQFF.

The chain is built from TRBV9 and TRBJ2-7; D is unclear. The V gene's germline CDR1 is SGDLS and CDR2 YYNGEE. This CDR3 is 14 amino acids long. V shed 2 bases and J shed 1 base, with 10 bases lying between them. The CDR3 nucleotides are TGTGCCAGCAGCGTCTATGGGGATTCCTACGAGCAGTACTTC. Residues: CASSVYGDSYEQYF.

V and J are TRBV7-9 and TRBJ2-7, with D possibly matching TRBD1 (6 bases). This CDR3 is 15 amino acids long. CDR1 is SEHNR, CDR2 FQNEAQ, per germline (reference sequence). With 3 bases removed from V and 7 bases from J, the gap between germline ends came to 19 bases. CDR3 sequence: CASSFKGPTQGEQYF. For the CDR3, the DNA is TGTGCCAGCAGCTTTAAGGGGCCCACCCAGGGGGAGCAGTACTTC.

The chain links TRBV13 to TRBJ2-3, with TRBD1 matching 7 bases. The germline V gene has CDR1 PRHDT and CDR2 FYEKMQ (reference sequence). The CDR3 contains 15 residues. V shed 5 bases, J shed 5 bases, and the junction held 10 bases outside the gene matches. This CDR3 reads CASSPRRQGEDTQYF. CDR3 sequence (DNA): TGTGCCAGCAGCCCCCGGAGGCAGGGGGAAGATACGCAGTATTTT.

V usage is TRBV29-1 and J usage is TRBJ2-1; 10 bases align to TRBD2. The V gene's germline CDR1 is SQVTM and CDR2 ANQGSEA. The V segment lost 1 base and the J segment 0 bases; nucleotides outside the gene matches: 12. This CDR3 spans 19 amino acids. This CDR3 reads CSVEGGASGGTSSYNEQFF. CDR3 DNA sequence: TGCAGCGTTGAAGGTGGGGCTAGCGGGGGCACGAGCTCCTACAATGAGCAGTTCTTC.

The V and J genes are TRBV11-2 and TRBJ2-5; D is ambiguous. Trimming pared 5 bases from V and 4 bases from J, leaving 11 bases between. The CDR3 sequence is 13 residues long. In germline, CDR1 is SGHAT, CDR2 FQNNGV. In DNA form, the CDR3 reads TGTGCCAGCAGCCCCTGGGCCGGAGAGACCCAGTACTTC. As protein: CASSPWAGETQYF.

This rearrangement joins TRBV7-6 to TRBJ2-3, with unresolved D. With 3 bases removed from V and 2 bases from J, the gap between germline ends came to 12 bases. The CDR3 runs to 15 residues. From germline, CDR1 is SGHVS and CDR2 FNYEAQ. This CDR3 reads CASSLGTLDTDTQYF. The CDR3 DNA follows: TGTGCCAGCAGCTTGGGTACCCTAGACACAGATACGCAGTATTTT. Together with reference TRBV7-6 and TRBJ2-3, the CDR3 gives the full variable domain: GAGVSQSPRYKVTKRGQDVALRCDPISGHVSLYWYRQALGQGPEFLTYFNYEAQQDKSGLPNDRFSAERPEGSISTLTIQRTEQRDSAMYRCASSLGTLDTDTQYFGPGTRLTVL.

This clone has only one observation. This chain uses TRBV11-1 with TRBJ2-3; D may be TRBD2 (5 bases). CDR1 and CDR2 from the germline V gene are SGHAT and FQDESV (reference sequence). The CDR3 spans 17 residues. Trimming pared 2 bases from V and 3 bases from J, leaving 18 bases between. The CDR3: CASSLFFGNGDTDTQYF. CDR3 nucleotides: TGTGCCAGCAGCTTATTCTTCGGCAACGGGGATACAGATACGCAGTATTTT. The full variable domain, in which reference TRBV11-1 and TRBJ2-3 provide the parts outside the CDR3, is EAEVAQSPRYKITEKSQAVAFWCDPISGHATLYWYRQILGQGPELLVQFQDESVVDDSQLPKDRFSAERLKGVDSTLKIQPAELGDSAMYLCASSLFFGNGDTDTQYFGPGTRLTVL.

This clone occurred once. CDR3 loop: CSPFRGGEQFF. The CDR3 DNA sequence: TGCAGCCCCTTCCGGGGCGGTGAGCAGTTCTTC. V and J are TRBV29-1 and TRBJ2-1; D might be TRBD1 or TRBD2, each matching 5 bases. This CDR3 region has 11 residues. Per the germline V gene, CDR1 is SQVTM and CDR2 is ANQGSEA. V lost 8 bases, J lost 9 bases, and 14 bases lay in between.